The 19 T cell receptor beta chains listed next were all sequenced from one sample in a study of blood T cell repertoires in COVID-19. Some clones are missing from TCRdb's copy, which holds only in-frame ones; the method was immunoSEQ multiplex PCR. The sample yields about 310,000 clones, about 85% seen once. Material for sequencing was peripheral blood. Receptor source: a man aged 18 to 30 with active or convalescent COVID-19.

V and J are TRBV7-2 and TRBJ2-1; D gene ambiguous. The CDR3 loop spans 13 amino acids. V shed 1 base and J shed 5 bases, with 6 bases lying between them. In germline, CDR1 is SGHTA, CDR2 FQGNSA. CDR3 DNA: TGTGCCAGCAGCTTAGGACAAAACAATGAGCAGTTCTTC. Amino acid sequence: CASSLGQNNEQFF.

As DNA, the CDR3 is TGTGCCAGCAGTTTATCCCGGGGGGCCGTGAACACTGAAGCTTTCTTT. It codes for CASSLSRGAVNTEAFF. This chain uses TRBV27 with TRBJ1-1; possible D gene TRBD1, 6 bases. The germline gives CDR1 MNHEY, CDR2 SMNVEV (reference sequence). The CDR3 is made up of 16 amino acids. The V gene lost 0 bases and the J gene lost 0 bases, with 11 bases spanning the gap.

This chain uses TRBV10-3 with TRBJ2-7, with 10 bases that match TRBD2. Germline V gene data show CDR1 as ENHRY and CDR2 as SYGVKD. The CDR3 is made up of 18 amino acids. Trimming removed 2 bases from V and 1 base from J; junction bases left unmatched: 11. The CDR3 sequence is CAISEGLAVRRGSYEQYF. The CDR3 nucleotides read TGTGCCATCAGTGAGGGACTAGCGGTCAGACGAGGGTCCTACGAGCAGTACTTC.

The V call is TRBV14, the J call TRBJ1-3; unclear D gene. The V gene's germline CDR1 is SGHDN and CDR2 FVKESK. The ends were cut back, 0 bases at V and 2 bases at J, with 5 bases in the middle. The CDR3 spans 14 residues. For the CDR3, the DNA is TGTGCCAGCAGCCAAGATGCGGCTGGAAACACCATATATTTT. This translates into CASSQDAAGNTIYF.

This chain connects TRBV28 to TRBJ1-3; 10 bases match TRBD1. With 6 bases clipped from V and 4 bases from J, the junction kept 3 bases outside the gene matches. This CDR3 region has 14 residues. CDR1 is MDHEN and CDR2 is SYDVKM in the germline V gene. The CDR3 region is CASRTGGFGNTIYF. In nucleotides, the CDR3 is TGTGCCAGCAGGACAGGGGGCTTCGGAAACACCATATATTTT.

The rearrangement uses TRBV4-3 and TRBJ2-7, with 7 nucleotides matching TRBD1. V trimming: 1 base; J trimming: 0 bases; junction bases outside the gene matches: 12. CDR3 size: 18 residues. Germline CDR1 reads LGHNA; CDR2 reads YSLEER. This CDR3 reads CASSQGDPATGISYEQYF. DNA for the CDR3: TGCGCCAGCAGCCAAGGGGATCCTGCGACAGGGATCTCCTACGAGCAGTACTTC.

The chain recombines TRBV7-3 with TRBJ2-3; 9 nucleotides line up with TRBD2. The CDR3 loop spans 17 amino acids. The V segment lost 3 bases and the J segment 3 bases; nucleotides outside the gene matches: 10. Germline loops: CDR1 SGHTA, CDR2 FQGTGA. CDR3 sequence reads: CASSFGGRADRTDTQYF. The DNA for the CDR3 is TGTGCCAGCAGCTTTGGCGGGAGGGCCGATAGAACAGATACGCAGTATTTT.

The chain uses TRBV20-1 and TRBJ2-5, with 7 nucleotides matching TRBD1. The CDR3 is 10 amino acids. The germline gives CDR1 DFQATT, CDR2 SNEGSKA (reference sequence). CDR3 in DNA: TGCACCGGGACAGAAGAGACCCAGTACTTC. Protein product: CTGTEETQYF.

V and J are TRBV3-1 (or the pseudogene TRBV3-2) and TRBJ2-3; perhaps TRBD2 as D (6 bases). Trimming left V 4 bases short and J 5 bases short, with 13 bases between. Germline CDR1 is LGHDT and CDR2 is YNNKEL (reference sequence). The CDR3 length is 14 residues. CDR3: CASSLTDGGDTQYF. CDR3 nucleotide sequence: TGTGCCAGCAGCCTGACTGACGGGGGAGATACGCAGTATTTT.

This chain uses TRBV7-2 with TRBJ2-5, with D possibly being TRBD2 (5 bases). The germline V gene has CDR1 SGHTA and CDR2 FQGNSA. Trimming left V 6 bases short and J 1 base short, with 9 bases between. The CDR3 length is 13 residues. Here the CDR3 reads CASRSGVQETQYF. The CDR3 DNA follows: TGTGCCAGCAGGTCCGGGGTCCAAGAGACCCAGTACTTC.

The V call is TRBV4-1, the J call TRBJ1-6; possible D gene TRBD1, 6 bases. The CDR3 is 16 residues long. V was clipped by 2 bases and J by 5 bases, with 13 bases between them. Germline-derived CDR1 and CDR2 are MGHRA and YSYEKL. For the CDR3, the DNA is TGCGCCAGCAGCCAACGGGCAGGGGCAAATAATTCACCCCTCCACTTT. It specifies CASSQRAGANNSPLHF.

This clone was recorded once. V gene TRBV6-2 or TRBV6-3 combines with J gene TRBJ1-5; unclear D gene. The CDR3 covers 16 residues. Trimming removed 2 bases from V and 6 bases from J, with 17 bases in between. Germline V gene sequence: CDR1 MNHEY, CDR2 SVGEGT. The CDR3 loop reads CASSYVLGATGQPQHF. CDR3 sequence (DNA): TGTGCCAGCAGTTACGTCTTAGGCGCCACGGGTCAGCCCCAGCATTTT.

The genes are TRBV3-1 (or the pseudogene TRBV3-2) and TRBJ2-1; 11 nucleotides line up with TRBD2. V lost 2 bases and J lost 3; bases outside the gene matches: 3. This CDR3 comprises 16 residues. The germline gives CDR1 LGHDT, CDR2 YNNKEL (reference sequence). Written as DNA, the CDR3 is TGTGCCAGCAGCCAACAACTAGCGGGAGACTACAATGAGCAGTTCTTC. It codes for CASSQQLAGDYNEQFF.

This chain joins TRBV6-5 and TRBJ2-2, with D possibly TRBD1 on 7 matching bases. V was clipped by 7 bases and J by 6 bases, with 15 bases between them. The germline V gene encodes CDR1 MNHEY and CDR2 SVGAGI. The length of the CDR3 is 14 residues. For the CDR3, the DNA is TGTGCCAGCAAATTCCAGGGGGAGGCCGGGGAGCTGTTTTTT. Residues: CASKFQGEAGELFF.

In its sample, this clone was seen once. The chain employs TRBV19 and TRBJ1-1, with unresolved D. The CDR3 runs to 14 residues. V was trimmed by 6 bases and J by 5 bases, leaving 16 bases between them. Germline CDR1 and CDR2: LNHDA and SQIVND (reference sequence). The CDR3 here is CASSPSGSETEAFF. For the CDR3, the DNA is TGTGCCAGTAGCCCTTCGGGGTCGGAAACTGAAGCTTTCTTT.

V usage is TRBV6-5 and J usage is TRBJ1-2, with a weak D call TRBD1 (5 bases). Trimming took off 6 bases at V and 7 bases at J, with 15 bases between the two ends. There are 13 residues in the CDR3. Looked up from germline, CDR1 is MNHEY and CDR2 is SVGAGI. The CDR3 region is CASSSGSGGGYTF. The CDR3 nucleotides read TGTGCCAGCAGCTCAGGGTCAGGTGGTGGCTACACCTTC.

The CDR3, as DNA: TGCGCCAGCAGCTTGGGTCCCACGGTAGCGGGGGGGCCCAATGAGCAGTTCTTC. Its protein is CASSLGPTVAGGPNEQFF. The V gene is TRBV5-1, the J gene TRBJ2-1, with 11 bases identical to TRBD2. V lost 0 bases to trimming and J lost 6 bases; unmatched junction nucleotides: 11. This CDR3 spans 18 amino acids. CDR1 is SGHRS, CDR2 YFSETQ, per germline.

The rearrangement links TRBV27 to TRBJ1-1; D is uncertain. The CDR3 runs 13 residues. Germline-derived CDR1 and CDR2 are MNHEY and SMNVEV (reference sequence). The CDR3 spells CASGLSVNTEAFF. In DNA, the CDR3 is TGTGCGAGCGGGCTCTCAGTGAACACTGAAGCTTTCTTT.

This chain connects TRBV28 to TRBJ1-3; tentatively, D is TRBD1 (5 bases). This CDR3 is 13 amino acids long. V was cut by 6 bases and J by 0 bases, with 6 bases left in between. Germline CDR1 MDHEN, CDR2 SYDVKM. The chain's CDR3 is CASRTVSGNTIYF. The DNA for the CDR3 is TGTGCCAGCAGGACAGTCTCTGGAAACACCATATATTTT. The whole variable domain, remainder taken from reference TRBV28 and TRBJ1-3, is DVKVTQSSRYLVKRTGEKVFLECVQDMDHENMFWYRQDPGLGLRLIYFSYDVKMKEKGDIPEGYSVSREKKERFSLILESASTNQTSMYLCASRTVSGNTIYFGEGSWLTVV.